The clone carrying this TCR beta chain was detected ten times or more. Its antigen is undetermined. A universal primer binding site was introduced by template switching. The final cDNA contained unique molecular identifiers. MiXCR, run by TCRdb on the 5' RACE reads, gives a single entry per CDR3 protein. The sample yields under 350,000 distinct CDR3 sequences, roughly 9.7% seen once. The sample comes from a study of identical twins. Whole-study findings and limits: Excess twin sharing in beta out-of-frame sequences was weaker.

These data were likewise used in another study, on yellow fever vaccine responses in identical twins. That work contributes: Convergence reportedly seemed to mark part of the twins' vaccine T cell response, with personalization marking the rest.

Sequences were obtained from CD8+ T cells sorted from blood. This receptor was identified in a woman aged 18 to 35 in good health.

The DNA for the CDR3 is TGTGCCATCAGTGACCCGGACTACCCCTACAATGAGCAGTTCTTC. Translated, it gives CAISDPDYPYNEQFF. V usage is TRBV10-3 and J usage is TRBJ2-1, with D maybe TRBD2 (6 bases). V lost 3 bases, J lost 2 bases, and 11 bases lay in between. CDR1 is ENHRY and CDR2 is SYGVKD in the germline V gene. The CDR3 runs 15 residues.